The clone carrying this T cell receptor (beta chain) was detected a few times. Antigen: not known. Sample-barcoded 5' priming and a J-beta primer mix drove a second PCR of about 6 to 12 cycles. Every cDNA molecule carried a tag from a template-switch adaptor bearing 12 random nucleotides. TCRdb independently ran MiXCR on the 5' RACE reads; one entry per CDR3 protein. The sample yields about 640,000 distinct CDR3 sequences, under 70% seen once. The data were taken from a study of blood T cells in healthy people across ages. Whole-study context: Per two T cells, about one barcoded beta molecule was captured through template switching. Study-level results: Diversity figures derived from one million T cells were judged to underestimate the true value. The study found more naive CD4+ cells and higher diversity in long-lived than aged donors.

The sequence came from a man in his sixties in good health. Sequencing used blood.

CDR3: CASSYQGSGYTF. As DNA, the CDR3 is TGTGCCAGCAGTTACCAGGGATCCGGCTACACCTTC. The J gene is TRBJ1-2, the V gene TRBV6-5; possibly TRBD1 for D (5 bases). V shed 2 bases and J shed 8 bases, with 9 bases lying between them. CDR1 MNHEY and CDR2 SVGAGI come from the germline V gene. CDR3 length: 12 amino acids.